This TCR beta chain was found in a study of cytomegalovirus exposure and HLA in healthy donors (dated by TCRdb to between 2016 and 2019). Study-wide context: An earlier analysis of 587 of the donors reported under 300 Gb of sequence data and around 100 million unique TCR beta sequences obtained from approximately 180 million T cells. About 310 gigabases of sequencing data and tens of millions of unique TCR sequences were included in an early release covering about 600 HLA-typed donors. Of the roughly 400 genotyped donors, 75% to 85% were placed in the genetic ancestry cluster associated with self-reported Caucasian donors. The study was designed to test whether signatures of past pathogen exposure could be identified by cataloging public T cell receptors. The T cell repertoires of around 670 subjects were profiled by immunosequencing and related to cytomegalovirus serostatus. Besides the first cohort of around 700 subjects, a separate validation cohort made up of over 100 different subjects was used. To predict cytomegalovirus infection status, the study brought together high-throughput TCR immunosequencing, statistical association of individual TCRs with disease status, and machine learning. A later analysis re-examined previously published TCR beta repertoires from roughly 650 donors and added high-resolution HLA genotyping to investigate patterns of TCR occurrence. In the later analysis, no new phenotypic data were used to find candidate immune exposures; instead, reliance was placed on TCR beta sequences and their occurrence across donors. An earlier analysis of 500 to 650 of the donors applied high-throughput TCR beta sequencing to assess whether each TCR beta V gene segment acted as functional or pseudogenic. Donor age, sex, ethnicity and CMV serostatus were collected together with the repertoire data. A later genetic analysis used genome-wide SNP genotypes for about three fifths of the 666 donors, treating that subset as a discovery cohort. Every repertoire in the discovery cohort had been generated on one and the same sequencing platform. HLA typing included class I and class II loci at four-digit resolution. The number of typed donors differed by locus: roughly 629-640 for A, B, C, DRB1 and DQB1; some 500 for DQA1; over 600 for DPA1; and 400 to 480 for DPB1. Four to six DR-DQ haplotypes were handled as single units for association and clustering because linkage in the cohort was strong. Across around 400 genotyped donors of the cohort, an average of roughly 250,000 unique TCR beta nucleotide sequences per donor were sequenced, and roughly 17% of those sequences were non-productive. Results and caveats for the whole study, not just this receptor: In the study, approximately 150 TCR beta chains were listed as associated with cytomegalovirus. Assigning TCR associations to individual alleles was difficult when HLA alleles, especially DR and DQ, strongly co-occurred. Specific HLA alleles were associated with 18,000 or so TCR beta sequences at a false discovery rate of 0.05 in a later analysis. A later analysis found that most CMV-associated TCR beta chains appeared HLA-restricted, with HLA associations seemingly driven largely by CMV exposure. In both the original and validation cohorts, the classifier was reported to diagnose cytomegalovirus status with high specificity and sensitivity. Most TCR sequences were observed very rarely across donors, whereas some public TCRs were present in many individuals. This cohort had only TCR beta chains sequenced, and the lack of alpha or paired-chain data limited which features could be detected. Over 15 rarely observed V segments, including chromosome 9 orphons, were excluded from the earlier analysis of a few hundred of the donors because counts were too low. Linkage disequilibrium might explain the correlated functional status among segregating V segments, but an unknown experimental factor could not be ruled out. In a later analysis, TCR association rates were found to vary across HLA loci, with the most associated TCRs seen for DRB1 alleles and the fewest for HLA-C alleles. A few of the identified cytomegalovirus-associated TCR beta chains were confirmed in vitro to be specific for cytomegalovirus antigens. The sequencing pipeline was judged likely to have produced a cluster of highly shared sequence variants as a technical artifact. Several of the top co-occurrence clusters appeared to be linked to parvovirus B19, influenza, CMV and Epstein-Barr virus, according to a later analysis. HLA typing was unavailable for some donors at each locus, so association tests used only the typed subset. A further reported finding was that TCR beta sequences accurately predicted the HLA-A and HLA-B alleles for most subjects in the first cohort. According to a later genetic analysis, donors in an Asian-associated ancestry cluster had fewer N-insertions in productive TCRs than the approximately 710-donor mean. Immune exposure information for the cohort was limited to CMV serostatus. Sequencing depth was assumed to be roughly uniform across donors in the presence/absence analyses, though that assumption may not hold. Compared with equally common non-associated chains, HLA-associated TCR beta chains in a later analysis were more clonally expanded and had lower generation probabilities. The authors suggested that the approach could potentially be generalized to other disease states and immunological phenotypes. An earlier analysis of approximately 540 of the donors showed that most TCR beta V segments appeared in productive rearrangements either about 87% or about 30% of the time, which broadly matched IMGT annotations. In a later genetic analysis, a missense DCLRE1C variant was associated with V-gene and J-gene trimming of TCR beta chains, and the association was replicated in an independent cohort.

The cohort was made up of 500 to 800 healthy bone marrow donors. Cohort members were all nominally healthy when sampled, although unrecorded immune exposures were likely present. The donor was CMV seropositive and belonged to the group of some 290 seropositive cohort members. Every donor gave a peripheral blood sample, and the peripheral blood mononuclear cells from that sample were used for TCR beta sequencing. Genomic DNA was extracted from the blood cell samples with the Qiagen DNeasy Blood Extraction Kit. To prepare the library, the immunoSEQ multiplex PCR assay was applied. A mixture of 60 forward primers for TCR Vbeta segments and 13 reverse primers for TCR Jbeta segments was used in the multiplex PCR. The CDR3 region of rearranged TCR beta genes was amplified from genomic DNA with a multiplex PCR assay. The Illumina HiSeq System was used to sequence the amplified TCR beta libraries as 87-base-pair reads. Turning to the authors' computational methods: Across the 670 or so repertoires, a later analysis counted some 81 million unique TCR beta chains, around 11 million of which were shared by at least two donors. Raw reads were error-corrected and collapsed into unique sequences with a nearest-neighbor algorithm that merged closely related sequences to remove PCR and sequencing errors. To assign V, D and J gene segments, CDR3 sequences were aligned to IMGT reference sequences. For a sequence to be retained, a match of at least six nucleotides to both a V gene segment and a J gene segment was required. Rearrangements were called productive when the CDR3 lacked stop codons and stayed in frame with V and J; all others were non-productive. Following IMGT convention, CDR3 was defined as the stretch from the second conserved V-encoded cysteine up to the conserved J-encoded phenylalanine. In an earlier analysis of roughly 580 of the donors, sequences lacking an unambiguous match to a single V gene segment were excluded. In an earlier analysis of about 590 of the donors, a V segment was called functional when productive rearrangements were above 56.7%, and segregating when the standard deviation between donors exceeded 5%. A statistical classification framework was developed to diagnose cytomegalovirus status using the catalog of TCR beta chain sequences. In a later analysis, V and J genes were assigned by comparing TCR nucleotide sequences against IMGT/GENE-DB human TR gene sequences. A later analysis assigned CDR3 sequences and most-parsimonious VDJ recombination scenarios with the TCRdist pipeline. In a later analysis, each TCR beta chain was defined by its CDR3 amino acid sequence together with its V-gene family, and reads lacking a unique V-gene family were excluded. As a way to deal with suspected cross-contamination and a sequencing artifact, a later analysis dropped 500 to 700 nucleotide sequences that were highly shared and had low generation probability. For each public chain, a later analysis derived a clonal expansion index from normalized ranks of inferred template counts within each repertoire. In a later analysis, generation probabilities were computed with a VDJ recombination model fitted to out-of-frame rearrangements, and the resulting probabilities were checked against IGoR. A later analysis scored TCR-TCR, TCR-HLA and TCR-CMV co-occurrence with hypergeometric tests, applying a repertoire-size bias correction to TCR pairs. To estimate false discovery rates, a later analysis permuted the HLA or CMV assignments 20 times. A later analysis grouped co-occurring TCRs with DBSCAN, adding TCRdist sequence similarity when clustering within HLA-allele-positive subsets. Co-occurrence clustering excluded repertoires with fewer than 30,000 or more than 120,000 public chains, plus five with anomalous nucleotide sharing. Imported from immuneACCESS, the table was reduced by TCRdb to in-frame sequences with V and J called. These copies leave out some clones; in studies compared against another copy, an unresolved V gene accounts for under half, and the cause of the remainder is not known. For V, J and clone size, that table is used; D and trimming come from the DNA. The table for this sample lists more than 150,000 clones; 75% to 85% of them were counted only once. Clones ranked in the top ten supply around 1.2% of the sample.

Note on this clone: Its antigen is currently not known. The input lacks base qualities; no much larger clone sits a single base away.

Specimen: PBMCs. This TCR was recovered from a girl aged 2 to 9 in good health and CMV-seropositive.

The CDR3 region reads CASSTLTSGENNEQFF. Read as DNA, the sequence is TGCGCCAGCAGCACATTAACTAGCGGGGAGAACAATGAGCAGTTCTTC. The V gene is TRBV5-1 and the J gene is TRBJ2-1; TRBD2 fits 10 bases in the junction. Compared with germline, V lacks 4 bases and J lacks 5 bases; bases without a gene match: 9. The germline V gene sets CDR1 to SGHRS and CDR2 to YFSETQ. From cysteine to phenylalanine, the CDR3 is 16 amino acids long. Just the 48-base CDR3 DNA is kept, in frame starting at base 1.